One and the same sample provided the 2 T cell receptor beta chains below, sequenced in a study of response to subunit inactivated influenza vaccine (dated by TCRdb to the late 2010s). Library prep was done by RT-PCR. Sequencing relied on an Illumina HiSeq 2500. The raw public reads went through TCRdb reprocessing: fastp at Q25, MiXCR clone calling, in-frame beta chains kept. Rows are combined by CDR3 protein, so each entry shows the most common genes and DNA. A total of about 620,000 distinct CDR3 sequences appear in this sample, about 11% of them only once. Around 10% of the sample is taken by the ten largest. The same data also went into a second study, on T cells expressing NK-cell markers. The second publication reports: TCR beta cDNA libraries were made by 5'RACE template switching that added a universal primer site and unique molecular identifiers.

The sample in question was PBMCs from blood, obtained on the day of vaccination. All receptors derive from a man between 45 and 60 years old who received an inactivated influenza vaccine. Donor details come from another sample of the same person, matched by shared clones.

Only a few counts were recorded for this clonotype. V gene TRBV7-8 combines with J gene TRBJ1-2; no reliable D call. V shed 5 bases and J shed 5 bases, with 12 bases lying between them. This CDR3 is 13 amino acids long. Germline CDR1 reads SGHVS; CDR2 reads FQNEAQ. CDR3 amino acids: CASSPDIGYGYTF. The CDR3 coding sequence is TGTGCCAGCAGCCCCGACATAGGTTATGGCTACACCTTC.

This rearrangement joins TRBV3-1 to TRBJ2-7, with a possible D match to TRBD1 (5 bases). This CDR3 comprises 14 residues. Trimming removed 1 base at V and 3 bases at J, with 10 bases between. Germline CDR1 and CDR2: LGHDT and YNNKEL (reference sequence). This chain's CDR3 is CASSQVAGYYEQYF. The CDR3 region has the DNA TGTGCCAGCAGCCAAGTGGCAGGGTACTACGAGCAGTACTTC.